Sequencing of this T cell receptor beta chain was carried out in a study of blood T cells in healthy people across ages. Study information: About one barcoded beta molecule per two T cells came from capture by template switching. Whole-study results and caveats: When set beside aged donors, long-lived donors presented more naive CD4+ cells and higher diversity.

Per germline, CDR1 SNHLY and CDR2 FYNNEI. The CDR3 totals 15 residues. Note on this clonotype: As yet, its antigen is unknown. Germline and junction disagree at one end, which may indicate a read error.

Together with a sample-barcoded 5' primer, a J-beta primer mix was included in a second PCR lasting roughly 6 to 12 cycles. All samples yielded 2.5 million or more CDR3-containing paired-end reads. One entry per CDR3 protein, called by TCRdb with MiXCR from the 5' RACE reads. The sample lists about 1.4 million distinct CDR3 sequences, approximately 63% occurring once. This TCR was recovered from a man aged 18 to 29 in good health. Sequenced material: blood. This chain links TRBV2 with TRBJ2-1; TRBD2 aligns across 11 bases. CDR3 nucleotides: TGTACCAGCAGTGAATATAGCGGGAGGGTCGGTGAGCAGTTCTTC. Translation: CTSSEYSGRVGEQFF. The whole variable domain, remainder taken from reference TRBV2 and TRBJ2-1, is EPEVTQTPSHQVTQMGQEVILRCVPISNHLYFYWYRQILGQKVEFLVSFYNNEISEKSEIFDDQFSVERPDGSNFTLKIRSTKLEDSAMYFCTSSEYSGRVGEQFFGPGTRLTVL.